The 25 T cell receptor beta chains reported below all come from one sample, sequenced in a study of T cell changes during pregnancy in multiple sclerosis. The repertoire was sequenced with immunoSEQ multiplex PCR; TCRdb's copy has only in-frame clones and lacks some. The sample has about 15,000 clones, around 97% seen once. Sequencing was performed on peripheral blood, taken in the third trimester of pregnancy. The receptors were gathered from a female donor with multiple sclerosis, enrolled in a pregnancy study.

In regard to this clone: The sample has other DNA sequences that encode this CDR3 too. The J gene is TRBJ1-2, the V gene TRBV10-3; 7 bases map to TRBD1. CDR1 and CDR2 from the germline V gene are ENHRY and SYGVKD. The CDR3 covers 16 residues. J gave up 4 bases and V 4 bases, and 12 bases lay outside the gene matches. The CDR3 DNA reads as TGTGCCATCAGTGGAGTTGGCGGACAGGACAGCTATGGCTACACCTTC. Its protein is CAISGVGGQDSYGYTF.

The chain joins TRBV2 to TRBJ1-5; the D gene is possibly TRBD1 (5 bases). The CDR3 loop spans 15 amino acids. V lost 5 bases to trimming and J lost 3 bases, with 14 bases between them. The germline CDR1 and CDR2 sequences are SNHLY and FYNNEI. CDR3 sequence: CASSPSQAHNQPQHF. The CDR3 DNA follows: TGTGCCAGCAGTCCCTCACAGGCTCACAATCAGCCCCAGCATTTT.

This clone came up once. This CDR3 reads CASTPTNQPQHF. The CDR3 coding sequence is TGTGCCAGCACCCCTACTAATCAGCCCCAGCATTTT. The chain joins TRBV28 to TRBJ1-5; D not resolved. The CDR3 has 12 amino acids. V was pared by 7 bases and J by 4 bases, with 8 bases between. CDR1 and CDR2 (germline): MDHEN, SYDVKM.

The chain couples TRBV14 to TRBJ2-7, with 7 nucleotides matching TRBD1. The V gene end was trimmed by 1 base and the J gene end by 4 bases; junction bases not matched to a gene: 10. The CDR3 contains 16 residues. CDR1 and CDR2 (germline): SGHDN, FVKESK. CDR3 bases: TGTGCCAGCAGCCAAGTGGGACAGCCTAGCTCTTACGAGCAGTACTTC. Residues: CASSQVGQPSSYEQYF.

This clone was detected a few times. V gene TRBV11-2 combines with J gene TRBJ2-1; 7 nucleotides match TRBD2. CDR1 is SGHAT and CDR2 is FQNNGV in the germline V gene. The CDR3 extends over 10 amino acids. This chain's CDR3 is CGVGGNEQFF. CDR3 nucleotides: TGTGGAGTGGGAGGGAATGAGCAGTTCTTC.

This chain links TRBV5-1 with TRBJ2-2, with D unclear. The CDR3 length is 11 residues. Germline loops: CDR1 SGHRS, CDR2 YFSETQ. Trimming took 5 bases from V and 5 from J, leaving 4 bases between them. The chain's CDR3 is CASSSTGELFF. As DNA, the CDR3 is TGCGCCAGCAGTTCGACCGGGGAGCTGTTTTTT.

V and J are TRBV6-6 and TRBJ2-7, with 10 nucleotides matching TRBD2. Unmatched junction bases numbered 5, after V lost 7 bases and J lost 5 bases. The CDR3 totals 13 residues. Germline loops: CDR1 MNHNY, CDR2 SVGAGI (reference sequence). The CDR3 DNA reads TGTGCCAGCAAGCTAGCGGGGGTGAACGAGCAGTACTTC. It codes for CASKLAGVNEQYF.

The CDR3 DNA sequence: TGTGCCAGTAGTCCCCTAAGGACAGGGGGCTATAGCAATCAGCCCCAGCATTTT. Encoded protein: CASSPLRTGGYSNQPQHF. The chain has TRBV19 and TRBJ1-5, with 11 bases identical to TRBD1. This CDR3 has 18 amino acids. CDR1 and CDR2 (germline): LNHDA, SQIVND (reference sequence). The V segment lost 5 bases and the J segment 0 bases; nucleotides outside the gene matches: 9.

V gene TRBV28 combines with J gene TRBJ1-1; 7 nucleotides line up with TRBD1. Germline assignment: CDR1 MDHEN and CDR2 SYDVKM. V was clipped by 2 bases and J by 2 bases; unmatched bases: 5. The CDR3 covers 15 residues. CDR3 residues: CASSLLGTANTEAFF. The CDR3, as DNA: TGTGCCAGCAGTTTACTTGGGACAGCAAACACTGAAGCTTTCTTT.

The chain joins TRBV5-1 to TRBJ2-2, with D maybe TRBD1 (5 bases). The CDR3 runs 15 residues. Trimming took off 1 base at V and 1 base at J, with 8 bases between the two ends. Germline loops: CDR1 SGHRS, CDR2 YFSETQ. Here the CDR3 reads CASSLLGRNTGELFF. CDR3 sequence (DNA): TGCGCCAGCAGCTTGTTGGGGCGGAACACCGGGGAGCTGTTTTTT.

V usage is TRBV6-5 and J usage is TRBJ2-5, with 11 bases fitting TRBD1. Germline CDR1 MNHEY, CDR2 SVGAGI. With V trimmed by 5 bases and J by 9 bases, 5 bases remained unmatched. This CDR3 contains 13 residues. The CDR3 sequence is CASSPPGQGAQYF. The CDR3 region has the DNA TGTGCCAGCAGTCCTCCGGGACAGGGGGCCCAGTACTTC.

The genes are TRBV2 and TRBJ2-2, with TRBD1 identical over 7 bases. The CDR3 covers 15 residues. V shed 4 bases and J 2 bases; nucleotides not matched to a gene: 4. Looked up from germline, CDR1 is SNHLY and CDR2 is FYNNEI. For the CDR3, the DNA is TGTGCCAGCAGTGTTTACAGGGGCAACACCGGGGAGCTGTTTTTT. Translating it yields CASSVYRGNTGELFF.

Of note for this clone: The junction departs from germline at one end; a sequencing error may be responsible. J is TRBJ2-1 and V is TRBV12-5, with 8 bases fitting TRBD1. The CDR3 runs 12 residues. Germline CDR1 and CDR2: LGHNT and FRNRAP. CDR3 residues: CASGSGQGPGVF. The CDR3 coding sequence is TGTGCTAGTGGTTCCGGACAGGGTCCAGGGGTCTTC.

This sequence joins TRBV7-2 and TRBJ2-3, with TRBD2 matching 9 bases. The CDR3 loop spans 17 amino acids. Germline lookup yields CDR1 SGHTA and CDR2 FQGNSA. The V segment lost 5 bases and the J segment 7 bases; nucleotides outside the gene matches: 16. CDR3 loop: CASSQRILAGSNNTQYF. The CDR3 DNA is TGTGCCAGCAGCCAAAGGATTCTAGCGGGGTCTAACAATACGCAGTATTTT.

This rearrangement joins TRBV5-4 to TRBJ1-4; 11 bases fit TRBD1. The CDR3 contains 16 residues. Trimming took 4 bases from V and 7 from J; bases not matched to a gene: 9. Germline V gene data show CDR1 as SGHNT and CDR2 as YYREEE (reference sequence). CDR3 in amino acids: CASSKGAGQGGEKLFF. As DNA, the CDR3 is TGTGCCAGCAGCAAAGGAGCGGGACAGGGGGGTGAAAAACTGTTTTTT.

V and J are TRBV11-2 and TRBJ2-5, with D tentatively TRBD2 (5 bases). Per the germline V gene, CDR1 is SGHAT and CDR2 is FQNNGV. The CDR3 loop spans 15 amino acids. With 5 bases removed from V and 1 base from J, the gap between germline ends came to 14 bases. CDR3: CASSLGGPTQETQYF. In DNA form, the CDR3 reads TGTGCCAGCAGCCTCGGAGGCCCTACCCAAGAGACCCAGTACTTC.

The chain joins TRBV11-2 to TRBJ2-7; 7 bases are a match to TRBD1. V lost 5 bases and J lost 7; bases outside the gene matches: 11. This CDR3 is built from 14 residues. Germline V gene data show CDR1 as SGHAT and CDR2 as FQNNGV. For the CDR3, the DNA is TGTGCCAGCAGCCCGAGGGGGCGTTGGGAGGAGCAGTACTTC. The encoded protein is CASSPRGRWEEQYF.

The gene calls are TRBV11-2 and TRBJ2-5, with TRBD1 as a possible D gene (7 bases). This CDR3 has 17 amino acids. Looked up from germline, CDR1 is SGHAT and CDR2 is FQNNGV. The ends were cut back, 2 bases at V and 4 bases at J, with 20 bases in the middle. Written as DNA, the CDR3 is TGTGCCAGCAGCTTATTACGAGGAGGGGGCGGCGGAGAGACCCAGTACTTC. Protein product: CASSLLRGGGGGETQYF.

V and J are TRBV18 and TRBJ1-5; TRBD1 matches at 9 bases. CDR3 length equals 19 residues. Germline V lookup: CDR1 KGHSH, CDR2 LQKENI. The V gene end was trimmed by 3 bases and the J gene end by 4 bases; junction bases not matched to a gene: 16. The CDR3 DNA is TGTGCCAGCTCACCTCACGTCCCGGGACAGGGTACAGAAAATCAGCCCCAGCATTTT. Its translation is CASSPHVPGQGTENQPQHF. Using reference TRBV18 and TRBJ1-5 for the parts outside the CDR3, the full variable domain is NAGVMQNPRHLVRRRGQEARLRCSPMKGHSHVYWYRQLPEEGLKFMVYLQKENIIDESGMPKERFSAEFPKEGPSILRIQQVVRGDSAAYFCASSPHVPGQGTENQPQHFGDGTRLSIL.

The chain combines TRBV9 with TRBJ1-2; D is possibly TRBD1 (6 bases). The length of the CDR3 is 13 residues. Germline CDR1 and CDR2: SGDLS and YYNGEE. V lost 3 bases and J 13 bases, leaving 19 bases between the germline ends. The CDR3 coding sequence is TGTGCCAGCAGCGGAACAACCAGGGGCGGGAGCACCTTC. This encodes CASSGTTRGGSTF.

The chain carries TRBV18 and TRBJ2-1, with 9 nucleotides matching TRBD2. The CDR3 totals 15 residues. Germline V gene sequence: CDR1 KGHSH, CDR2 LQKENI. V dropped 3 bases and J dropped 6; count of bases not matched to a gene: 6. The CDR3 is CASSPRGGRANEQFF. In DNA form, the CDR3 reads TGTGCCAGCTCACCCCGAGGCGGGAGGGCCAATGAGCAGTTCTTC.

J is TRBJ1-1 and V is TRBV6-6; D not certain. CDR3 size: 16 residues. Germline V gene lookup returns CDR1 MNHNY and CDR2 SVGAGI (reference sequence). V dropped 7 bases and J dropped 0 bases, with 18 bases sitting between them. The CDR3, as DNA: TGTGCCAGCACAACAACCAAAACCGATTTGAACACTGAAGCTTTCTTT. It specifies CASTTTKTDLNTEAFF.

V usage is TRBV5-1 and J usage is TRBJ1-4; tentatively, D is TRBD1 (5 bases). Germline V CDR1 and CDR2: SGHRS, YFSETQ. The V gene lost 4 bases and the J gene lost 5 bases, with 9 bases spanning the gap. CDR3 length: 13 residues. The CDR3 loop is CASSLRQNEKLFF. The CDR3 DNA reads as TGCGCCAGCAGCCTCCGACAGAATGAAAAACTGTTTTTT.

This sequence joins TRBV30 and TRBJ2-3; 8 bases line up with TRBD2. This CDR3 region has 15 residues. V lost 0 bases, J lost 3 bases, and 5 bases stayed unmatched. Germline-derived CDR1 and CDR2 are GTSNPN and SVGIG (reference sequence). CDR3 sequence reads: CAWSVGGEGTDTQYF. CDR3 nucleotides: TGTGCCTGGAGTGTCGGGGGGGAGGGGACAGATACGCAGTATTTT.

This clone was seen a single time. V is TRBV28 and J is TRBJ1-3; tentatively, D is TRBD1 (6 bases). V was shortened by 6 bases and J by 0 bases, with 12 bases between the two germline ends. Germline loops: CDR1 MDHEN, CDR2 SYDVKM. The CDR3 loop spans 15 amino acids. CDR3 nucleotide sequence: TGTGCCAGCAGAATGGACAGCAACTCTGGAAACACCATATATTTT. It encodes CASRMDSNSGNTIYF. The whole variable domain, remainder taken from reference TRBV28 and TRBJ1-3, is DVKVTQSSRYLVKRTGEKVFLECVQDMDHENMFWYRQDPGLGLRLIYFSYDVKMKEKGDIPEGYSVSREKKERFSLILESASTNQTSMYLCASRMDSNSGNTIYFGEGSWLTVV.